This TCR beta chain was identified during a study of identical twins. Worth noting for this clonotype: The antigen is unknown.

The V gene's germline CDR1 is LGHDT and CDR2 YNNKEL (reference sequence). V lost 2 bases to trimming and J lost 1 base, with 8 bases between them. The CDR3 loop spans 14 amino acids. MiXCR was run by TCRdb on the 5' RACE reads, yielding one entry per CDR3 protein. Seen here are approximately 220,000 distinct CDR3 sequences, under 10% observed once, and the top ten hold 1.9%. Study-wide results and limits: Abundant beta clonotypes from cord blood bore fewer insertions; memory repertoires lacked this pattern.

In addition, the sample was reused for a study of yellow fever vaccine responses in identical twins.

This sequence joins TRBV3-1 and TRBJ1-1; D is undetermined. Sequencing was carried out using memory (CD45RO+) T cells sorted from blood. The receptor was derived from a woman aged 18-29 years in good health. CDR3 coding DNA: TGTGCCAGCAGCCAAACGACAAAGAACACTGAAGCTTTCTTT. The encoded protein is CASSQTTKNTEAFF.